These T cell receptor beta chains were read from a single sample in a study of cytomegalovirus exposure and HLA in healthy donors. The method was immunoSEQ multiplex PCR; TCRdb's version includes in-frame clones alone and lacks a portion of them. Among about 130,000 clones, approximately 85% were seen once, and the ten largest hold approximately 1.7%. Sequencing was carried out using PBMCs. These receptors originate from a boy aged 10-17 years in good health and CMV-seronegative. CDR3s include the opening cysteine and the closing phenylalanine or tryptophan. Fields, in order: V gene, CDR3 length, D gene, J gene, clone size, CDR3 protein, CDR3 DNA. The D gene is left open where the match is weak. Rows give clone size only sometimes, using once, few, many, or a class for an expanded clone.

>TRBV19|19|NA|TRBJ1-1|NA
CASIRGTLTLAARDTEAFF
TGTGCCAGTATCAGAGGCACATTAACCCTCGCGGCCCGGGACACTGAAGCTTTCTTT
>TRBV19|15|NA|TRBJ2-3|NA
CASSIERGITDTQYF
TGTGCCAGTAGTATTGAGAGGGGGATCACAGATACGCAGTATTTT
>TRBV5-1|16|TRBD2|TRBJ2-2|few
CASQRLTSGGTGELFF
TGCGCCAGCCAACGCCTAACTAGCGGTGGCACCGGGGAGCTGTTTTTT
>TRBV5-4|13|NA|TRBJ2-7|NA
CAVVGGPPYEQYF
TGTGCCGTTGTAGGGGGACCTCCCTACGAGCAGTACTTC
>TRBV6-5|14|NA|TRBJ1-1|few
CASSYSAGYTEAFF
TGTGCCAGCAGTTACTCCGCAGGGTACACTGAAGCTTTCTTT
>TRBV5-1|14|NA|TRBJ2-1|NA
CASSLDSRYNEQFF
TGCGCCAGCAGCTTGGATTCGCGGTACAATGAGCAGTTCTTC
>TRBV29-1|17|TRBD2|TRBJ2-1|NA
CSVEAYGTSGVYNEQFF
TGCAGCGTTGAAGCGTACGGGACTAGCGGGGTCTACAATGAGCAGTTCTTC
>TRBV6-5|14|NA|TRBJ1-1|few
CASSYSPGEVEAFF
TGTGCCAGCAGTTACTCGCCCGGGGAGGTTGAAGCTTTCTTT
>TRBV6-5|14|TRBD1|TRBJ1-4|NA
CASRTRGTNEKLFF
TGTGCCAGCAGAACCAGGGGGACTAATGAAAAACTGTTTTTT
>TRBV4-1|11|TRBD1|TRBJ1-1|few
CASPRQGCAFF
TGCGCCAGCCCTAGACAGGGCTGCGCTTTCTTT
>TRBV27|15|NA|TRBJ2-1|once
CASSPTTLTYNEQFF
TGTGCCAGCAGTCCCACTACGTTGACCTACAATGAGCAGTTCTTC